These 12 T cell receptor beta chains originate from one sample sequenced in a study of CD8+ T cells in alopecia areata. cDNA serving as the sequencing template came from extracted, reverse transcribed RNA. Libraries were prepared by immunoSEQ multiplex PCR; TCRdb keeps only in-frame clonotypes and omits some of them. The specimen has roughly 3,000 clones, none found just once. Sequencing was performed on lesional skin. The source is a C3H/HeJ mouse with alopecia areata. For this mouse line, the MHC haplotype is H2-k.

This clone has just a few counts. The genes are named according to mouse. The read terminates 4 residues ahead of where the CDR3 ends, so the germline J gene completes it. This chain links TRBV13-2 with TRBJ2-5; 8 nucleotides match TRBD2. The V gene's germline CDR1 is NNHNN and CDR2 SYGAGS (reference sequence). The CDR3 consists of 15 residues. The CDR3 loop is CASGDAEGGRDTQYF. The CDR3 bases that were read are TGTGCCAGCGGTGATGCAGAGGGGGGGCGGGAC.

This clone was observed many times. Gene names are mouse gene names. The CDR3 end lies 4 residues beyond the end of the read and is filled in from the germline J gene. The chain carries TRBV29 and TRBJ1-2; 9 positions agree with TRBD1. The V gene's germline CDR1 is MSHET and CDR2 SYDVDS. This CDR3 has 13 amino acids. The trim removed 6 bases at V and 2 bases at J, leaving 1 base unmatched. CDR3 in amino acids: CASRQGANSDYTF. The sequenced part of the CDR3 DNA is TGTGCTAGCAGACAGGGGGCGAACTCC.

This clone was recorded a few times. Mouse gene names apply. The read gets to within 4 residues of the CDR3 end, and the germline J gene fills in the rest. The rearrangement joins TRBV13-3 to TRBJ2-7, with D perhaps matching TRBD1 (5 bases). The CDR3 extends over 14 amino acids. Germline CDR1 and CDR2: NNHDY and SYVADS. V was cut by 4 bases and J by 0 bases, with 11 bases left in between. The CDR3: CASSIPGSSYEQYF. CDR3 DNA (partial): TGTGCCAGCAGTATACCAGGGAGCTCCTAT.

At least ten counts were recorded for this clone. The gene symbols are mouse symbols. Read data end 4 residues before the CDR3 end; the end is taken from the germline J gene. The V and J genes are TRBV16 and TRBJ2-2, with TRBD2 as a possible D gene (6 bases). This CDR3 comprises 15 residues. CDR1 and CDR2 from the germline V gene are SGHSA and FRNQAP. Trimming took 0 bases from V and 2 from J, leaving 7 bases between them. CDR3 protein: CASSLDLGNTGQLYF. Partial CDR3 DNA: TGTGCAAGCAGCTTAGATCTGGGGAACACCGGG.

In its sample, this clone is medium-sized. Gene names refer to mouse genes. The read terminates 4 residues ahead of where the CDR3 ends, so the germline J gene completes it. The chain recombines TRBV13-2 with TRBJ1-1, with 7 bases fitting TRBD1. This CDR3 region has 13 residues. V lost 5 bases to trimming and J lost 1 base; unmatched junction nucleotides: 2. Germline-derived CDR1 and CDR2 are NNHNN and SYGAGS (reference sequence). The part of the CDR3 DNA that was read is TGTGCCAGCGGCGACAGGGAAAACACA. Amino acids: CASGDRENT. The complete CDR3 protein is CASGDRENTEVFF.

There are many counts of this clone. The genes and germline here are from mouse. The CDR3 end falls 4 residues outside the read, so it is completed with the germline J gene. The chain combines TRBV13-2 with TRBJ1-2; 8 bases fit TRBD1. Germline V CDR1 and CDR2: NNHNN, SYGAGS (reference sequence). The CDR3 consists of 14 residues. V shed 3 bases, J shed 4 bases, and the junction held 5 bases outside the gene matches. Incomplete CDR3 DNA: TGTGCCAGCGGTGCTTCAGGGGGCGGCTCC. It specifies CASGASGGGS. The complete CDR3 sequence is CASGASGGGSDYTF.

This clone appeared a few times. Gene names and germline match the mouse. With the read ending 4 residues before the CDR3 end, the germline J gene is used to fill in that end. V usage is TRBV19 and J usage is TRBJ1-2; tentative D call: TRBD1 (5 bases). In germline, CDR1 is FNHDT, CDR2 SITEND (reference sequence). The CDR3 sequence is 14 residues long. Trimming removed 3 bases at V and 0 bases at J, with 9 bases between. CDR3 region: CASSKDNANSDYTF. CDR3 DNA, as far as it was read: TGTGCCAGCAGTAAGGACAATGCAAACTCC.

This clone was seen repeatedly, ten times or more. Gene names denote mouse genes. The CDR3 end is not reached by the read, which stops 4 residues before it; the germline J gene fills it in. The chain couples TRBV13-3 to TRBJ2-5; D is perhaps TRBD2 (6 bases). Trimming removed 1 base at V and 3 bases at J, with 9 bases between. The length of the CDR3 is 14 residues. Looked up from germline, CDR1 is NNHDY and CDR2 is SYVADS. CDR3 in amino acids: CASSDRLGQDTQYF. The part of the CDR3 DNA that was read is TGTGCCAGCAGTGATCGCCTGGGGCAAGAC.

This clone was recorded at least ten times. Mouse names are used for the genes. Coverage ceases 4 residues before the CDR3 finishes, and the germline J gene fills in the end. The rearrangement uses TRBV13-1 and TRBJ2-7; 8 bases are a match to TRBD2. Looked up from germline, CDR1 is NSHNY and CDR2 is SYGAGN. The CDR3 contains 14 residues. The CDR3 reads CASSDGLGGYEQYF. The CDR3 bases that were read are TGTGCCAGCAGTGATGGGCTGGGGGGTTAT.

This clone was picked up many times. Gene names and germline refer to mouse. The read terminates 4 residues ahead of where the CDR3 ends, so the germline J gene completes it. The chain links TRBV13-2 to TRBJ2-5; 8 bases match TRBD1. This CDR3 contains 14 residues. V gave up 5 bases and J gave up 2 bases; unmatched junction bases: 4. Germline CDR1 reads NNHNN; CDR2 reads SYGAGS (reference sequence). CDR3 region: CASGPQGAQDTQYF. The sequenced CDR3 bases are TGTGCCAGCGGGCCTCAGGGGGCCCAAGAC.

This clone occurred many times. Germline and genes: mouse. Sequencing ends 4 residues short of the CDR3 end; the germline J gene provides the rest. The genes are TRBV13-2 and TRBJ2-7; D may be TRBD2 (5 bases). The germline CDR1 and CDR2 sequences are NNHNN and SYGAGS (reference sequence). The CDR3 has 14 residues. The DNA read from the CDR3 is TGTGCCAGCGGTGATGAGTGGGGTCCATAT. Amino acids: CASGDEWGPY. The whole CDR3 reads CASGDEWGPYEQYF.

This clone has ten or more counts. Gene names are the mouse ones. Read data end 4 residues before the CDR3 end; the end is taken from the germline J gene. V and J are TRBV13-2 and TRBJ2-5; weak D call: TRBD2 (6 bases). Germline lookup yields CDR1 NNHNN and CDR2 SYGAGS (reference sequence). The CDR3 extends over 15 amino acids. The sequenced part of the CDR3 DNA is TGTGCCAGCGGTGATGTTTGGGGGAGTAGAGAC. Translated: CASGDVWGSRD. The full CDR3 sequence reads CASGDVWGSRDTQYF.